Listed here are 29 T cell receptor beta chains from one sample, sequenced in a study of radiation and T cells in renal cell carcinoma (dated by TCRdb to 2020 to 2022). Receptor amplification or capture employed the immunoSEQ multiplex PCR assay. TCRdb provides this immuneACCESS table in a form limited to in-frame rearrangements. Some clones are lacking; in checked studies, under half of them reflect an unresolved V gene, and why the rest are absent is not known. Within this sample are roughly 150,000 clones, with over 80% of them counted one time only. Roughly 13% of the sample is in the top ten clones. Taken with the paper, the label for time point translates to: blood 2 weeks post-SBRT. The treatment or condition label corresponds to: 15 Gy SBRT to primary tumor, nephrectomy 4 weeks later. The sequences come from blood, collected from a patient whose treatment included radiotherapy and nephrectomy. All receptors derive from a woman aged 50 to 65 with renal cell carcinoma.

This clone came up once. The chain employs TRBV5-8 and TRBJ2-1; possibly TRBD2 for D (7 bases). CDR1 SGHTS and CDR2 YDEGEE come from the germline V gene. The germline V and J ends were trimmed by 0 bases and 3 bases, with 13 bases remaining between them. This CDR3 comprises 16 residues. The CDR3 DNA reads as TGTGCCAGCAGCTTGGGTCCGGGGGGCCTCTACAATGAGCAGTTCTTC. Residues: CASSLGPGGLYNEQFF.

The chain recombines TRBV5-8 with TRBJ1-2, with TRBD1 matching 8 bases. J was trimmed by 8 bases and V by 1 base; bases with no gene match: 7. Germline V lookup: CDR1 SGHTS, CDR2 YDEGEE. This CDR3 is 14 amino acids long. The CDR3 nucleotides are TGTGCCAGCAGCTTGCCCGGACAGGGCTACGGCTACACCTTC. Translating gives CASSLPGQGYGYTF.

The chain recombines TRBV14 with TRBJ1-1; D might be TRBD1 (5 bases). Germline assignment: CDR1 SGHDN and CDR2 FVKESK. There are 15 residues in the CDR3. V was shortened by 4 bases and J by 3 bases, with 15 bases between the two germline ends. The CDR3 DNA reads TGTGCCAGCAGCCGGGCTGGGACGGCGTACACTGAAGCTTTCTTT. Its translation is CASSRAGTAYTEAFF.

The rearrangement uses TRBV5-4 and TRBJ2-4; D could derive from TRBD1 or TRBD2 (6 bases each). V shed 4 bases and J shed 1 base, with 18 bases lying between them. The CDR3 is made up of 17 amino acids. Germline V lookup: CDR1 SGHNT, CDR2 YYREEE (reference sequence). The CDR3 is CASSRGSGVDAKNIQYF. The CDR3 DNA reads TGTGCCAGCAGCAGGGGGTCGGGGGTTGATGCCAAAAACATTCAGTACTTC. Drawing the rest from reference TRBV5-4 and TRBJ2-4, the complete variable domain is ETGVTQSPTHLIKTRGQQVTLRCSSQSGHNTVSWYQQALGQGPQFIFQYYREEENGRGNFPPRFSGLQFPNYSSELNVNALELDDSALYLCASSRGSGVDAKNIQYFGAGTRLSVL.

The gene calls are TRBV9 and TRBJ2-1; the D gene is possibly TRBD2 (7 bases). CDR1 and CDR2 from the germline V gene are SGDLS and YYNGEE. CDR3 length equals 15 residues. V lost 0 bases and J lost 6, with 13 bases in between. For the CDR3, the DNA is TGTGCCAGCAGCGTAGGTGGGGGGGCCCGCAATGAGCAGTTCTTC. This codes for CASSVGGGARNEQFF.

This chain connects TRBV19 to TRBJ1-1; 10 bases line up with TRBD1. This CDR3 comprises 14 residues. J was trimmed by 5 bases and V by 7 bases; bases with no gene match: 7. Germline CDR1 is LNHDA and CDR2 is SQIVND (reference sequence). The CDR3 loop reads CASIRDRGTTEAFF. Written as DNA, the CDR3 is TGTGCCAGTATCCGGGACAGGGGTACGACTGAAGCTTTCTTT.

DNA for the CDR3: TGCAGCGTTGGGACACCTAGATACAATGAGCAGTTCTTC. Protein: CSVGTPRYNEQFF. The chain is built from TRBV29-1 and TRBJ2-1, with a possible D match to TRBD1 (5 bases). Germline V gene data show CDR1 as SQVTM and CDR2 as ANQGSEA. The CDR3 length is 13 residues. Trimming took 4 bases from V and 4 from J, leaving 11 bases between them.

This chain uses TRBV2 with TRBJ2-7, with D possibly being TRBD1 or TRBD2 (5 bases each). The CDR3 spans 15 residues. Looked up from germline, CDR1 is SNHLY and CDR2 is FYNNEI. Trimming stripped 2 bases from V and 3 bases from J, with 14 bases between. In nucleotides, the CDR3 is TGTGCCAGCAGTGAAAGGGACCGAAGAAGCTACGAGCAGTACTTC. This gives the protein CASSERDRRSYEQYF.

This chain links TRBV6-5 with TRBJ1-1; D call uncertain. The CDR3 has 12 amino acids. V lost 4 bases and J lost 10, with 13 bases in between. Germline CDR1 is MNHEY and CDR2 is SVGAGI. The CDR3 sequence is CASSSNAGAAFF. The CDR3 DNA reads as TGTGCCAGCAGTTCTAACGCTGGCGCAGCTTTCTTT.

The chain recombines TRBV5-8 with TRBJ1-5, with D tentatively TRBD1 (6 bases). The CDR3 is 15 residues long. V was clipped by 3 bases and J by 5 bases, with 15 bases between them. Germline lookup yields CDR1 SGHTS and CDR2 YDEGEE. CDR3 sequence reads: CASSWSGGAHQPQHF. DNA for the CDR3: TGTGCCAGCAGCTGGTCGGGGGGCGCTCATCAGCCCCAGCATTTT.

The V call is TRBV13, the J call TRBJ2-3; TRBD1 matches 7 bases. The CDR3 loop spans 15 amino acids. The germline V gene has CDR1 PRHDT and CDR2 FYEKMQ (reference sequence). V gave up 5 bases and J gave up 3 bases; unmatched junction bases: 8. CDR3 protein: CASSLDRVATDTQYF. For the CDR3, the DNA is TGTGCCAGCAGCCTTGACAGGGTGGCGACAGATACGCAGTATTTT.

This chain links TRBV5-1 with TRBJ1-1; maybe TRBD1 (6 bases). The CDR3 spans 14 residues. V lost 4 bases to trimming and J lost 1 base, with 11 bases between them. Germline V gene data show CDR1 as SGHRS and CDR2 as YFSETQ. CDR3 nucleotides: TGCGCCAGCAGCCCGGGACAAACGAACACTGAAGCTTTCTTT. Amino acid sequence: CASSPGQTNTEAFF.

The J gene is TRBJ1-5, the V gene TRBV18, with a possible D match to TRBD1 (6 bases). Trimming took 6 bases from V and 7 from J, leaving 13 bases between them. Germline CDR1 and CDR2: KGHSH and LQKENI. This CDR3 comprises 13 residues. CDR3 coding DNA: TGTGCCAGCTCGGTACAGGGAGGCCAGCCCCAGCATTTT. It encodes CASSVQGGQPQHF.

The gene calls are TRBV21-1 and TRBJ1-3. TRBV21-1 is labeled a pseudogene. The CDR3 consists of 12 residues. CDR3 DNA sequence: TGTGCCCCCGGGGTCTCGGGAAACACCATATATTTT. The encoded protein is CAPGVSGNTIYF.

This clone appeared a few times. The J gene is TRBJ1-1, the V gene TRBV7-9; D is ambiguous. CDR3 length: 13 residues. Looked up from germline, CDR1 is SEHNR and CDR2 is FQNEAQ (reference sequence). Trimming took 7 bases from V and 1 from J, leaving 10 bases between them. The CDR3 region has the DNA TGTGCCAGCACGTTAGACCAGAACACTGAAGCTTTCTTT. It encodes CASTLDQNTEAFF.

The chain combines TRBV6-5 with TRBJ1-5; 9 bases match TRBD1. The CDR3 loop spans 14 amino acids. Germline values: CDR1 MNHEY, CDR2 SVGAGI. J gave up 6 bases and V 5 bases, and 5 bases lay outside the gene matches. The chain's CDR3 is CASSLDRGGQPQHF. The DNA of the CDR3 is TGTGCCAGCAGTCTGGACAGGGGTGGTCAGCCCCAGCATTTT.

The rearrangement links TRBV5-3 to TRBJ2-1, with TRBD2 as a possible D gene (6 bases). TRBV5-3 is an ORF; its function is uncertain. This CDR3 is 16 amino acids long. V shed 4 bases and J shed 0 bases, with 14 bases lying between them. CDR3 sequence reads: CARSVPRGGSYNEQFF. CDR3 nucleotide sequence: TGTGCCAGAAGCGTGCCTAGGGGAGGCTCCTACAATGAGCAGTTCTTC.

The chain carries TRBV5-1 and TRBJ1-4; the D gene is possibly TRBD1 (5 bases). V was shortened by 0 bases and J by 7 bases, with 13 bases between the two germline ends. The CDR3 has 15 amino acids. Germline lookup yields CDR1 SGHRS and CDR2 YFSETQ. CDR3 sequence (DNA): TGCGCCAGCAGCTTGGTCGGGCAGGGAGTTGAAAAACTGTTTTTT. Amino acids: CASSLVGQGVEKLFF.

The CDR3 DNA sequence: TGTGCCAGCAGTTCTACTGCAGGGAGTGAAAAACTGTTTTTT. It translates to CASSSTAGSEKLFF. The chain employs TRBV6-5 and TRBJ1-4; tentative D call: TRBD1 (5 bases). Germline CDR1 is MNHEY and CDR2 is SVGAGI. The CDR3 contains 14 residues. V was clipped by 4 bases and J by 7 bases, with 13 bases between them.

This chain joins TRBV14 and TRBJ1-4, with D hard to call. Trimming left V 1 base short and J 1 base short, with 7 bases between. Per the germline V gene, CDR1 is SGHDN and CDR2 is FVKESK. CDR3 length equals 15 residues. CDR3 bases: TGTGCCAGCAGCCAAGGGGTGGTAACTAATGAAAAACTGTTTTTT. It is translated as CASSQGVVTNEKLFF.

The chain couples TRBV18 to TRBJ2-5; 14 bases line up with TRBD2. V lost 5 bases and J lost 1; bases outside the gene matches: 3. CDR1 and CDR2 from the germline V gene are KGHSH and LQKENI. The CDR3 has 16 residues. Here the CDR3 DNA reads TGTGCCAGCTCAAGCGGACTAGCGGGGGGCCAAGAGACCCAGTACTTC. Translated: CASSSGLAGGQETQYF.

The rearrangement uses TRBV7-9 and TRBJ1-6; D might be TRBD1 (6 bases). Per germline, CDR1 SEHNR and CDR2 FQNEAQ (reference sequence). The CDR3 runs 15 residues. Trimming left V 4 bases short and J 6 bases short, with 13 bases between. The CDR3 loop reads CASSSGHRVNSPLHF. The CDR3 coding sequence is TGTGCCAGCAGCTCCGGACACAGGGTTAATTCACCCCTCCACTTT.

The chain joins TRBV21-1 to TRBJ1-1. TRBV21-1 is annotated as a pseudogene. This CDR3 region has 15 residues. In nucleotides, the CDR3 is TGTGCCAGCAGCCCACGGACGGATCTGAACACTGAAGCTTTCTTT. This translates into CASSPRTDLNTEAFF.

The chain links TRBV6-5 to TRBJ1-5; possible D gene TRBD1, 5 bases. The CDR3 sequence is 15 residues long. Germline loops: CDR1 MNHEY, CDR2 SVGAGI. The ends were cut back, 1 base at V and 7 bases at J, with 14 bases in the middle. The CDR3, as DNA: TGTGCCAGCAGTTACTTGGGCAGGGCCGGCCAGCCCCAGCATTTT. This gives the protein CASSYLGRAGQPQHF.

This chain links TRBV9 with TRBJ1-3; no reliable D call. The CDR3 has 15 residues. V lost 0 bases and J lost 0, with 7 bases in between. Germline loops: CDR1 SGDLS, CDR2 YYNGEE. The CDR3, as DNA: TGTGCCAGCAGCGTAGACGCCATCTCTGGAAACACCATATATTTT. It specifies CASSVDAISGNTIYF.

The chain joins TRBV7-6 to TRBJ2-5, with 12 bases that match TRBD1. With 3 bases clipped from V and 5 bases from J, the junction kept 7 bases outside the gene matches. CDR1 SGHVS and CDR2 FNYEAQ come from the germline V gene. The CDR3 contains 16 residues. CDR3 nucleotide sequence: TGTGCCAGCAGCTTGGGGACAGGGGGCGCGGGGGAGACCCAGTACTTC. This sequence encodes CASSLGTGGAGETQYF.

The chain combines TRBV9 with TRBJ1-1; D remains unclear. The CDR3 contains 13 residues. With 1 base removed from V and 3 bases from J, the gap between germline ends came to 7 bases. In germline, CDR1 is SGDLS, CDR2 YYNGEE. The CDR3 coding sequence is TGTGCCAGCAGCGTAACCGGGTACACTGAAGCTTTCTTT. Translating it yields CASSVTGYTEAFF.

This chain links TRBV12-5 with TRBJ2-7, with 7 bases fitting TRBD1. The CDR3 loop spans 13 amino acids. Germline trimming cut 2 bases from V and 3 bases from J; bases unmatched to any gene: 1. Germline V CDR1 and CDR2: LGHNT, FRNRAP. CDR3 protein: CASGLTGVYEQYF. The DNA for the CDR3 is TGTGCTAGTGGTTTGACAGGGGTCTACGAGCAGTACTTC.

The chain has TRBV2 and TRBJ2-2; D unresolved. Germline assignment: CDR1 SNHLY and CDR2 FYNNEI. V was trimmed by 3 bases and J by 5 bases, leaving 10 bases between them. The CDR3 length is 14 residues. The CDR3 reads CASSENSPTGELFF. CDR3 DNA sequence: TGTGCCAGCAGTGAGAACTCCCCAACCGGGGAGCTGTTTTTT. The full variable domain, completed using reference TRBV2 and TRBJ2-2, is EPEVTQTPSHQVTQMGQEVILRCVPISNHLYFYWYRQILGQKVEFLVSFYNNEISEKSEIFDDQFSVERPDGSNFTLKIRSTKLEDSAMYFCASSENSPTGELFFGEGSRLTVL.